This TCR beta chain is drawn from a study of T cell repertoires in cytomegalovirus infection. In the study overall: Matching HLA type and CMV infection were both indicated by public TCR beta signatures.

The CDR3 spans 14 residues. Looked up from germline, CDR1 is MNHNS and CDR2 is SASEGT. V was shortened by 4 bases and J by 2 bases, with 12 bases between the two germline ends. General study results and limits: Carriage of CMV together with the relevant HLA was identifiable through cumulative public TCR beta family frequency.

About this clonotype itself: The target antigen is unknown.

TCRdb re-derived calls from the reads in MiXCR, one entry per CDR3 protein. The table lists 150,000 to 200,000 distinct CDR3 sequences, 25% to 30% of them singletons. The specimen was PBMCs. This sequence was found in a human donor in good health (CMV status not recorded). Some clones in this sample may be carry-over from other donors' samples. This chain connects TRBV6-1 to TRBJ2-7, with D perhaps matching TRBD1 (6 bases). This CDR3 is CASSALTGPYEQYF. The CDR3 DNA sequence: TGTGCCAGCAGTGCACTGACAGGACCCTACGAGCAGTACTTC.